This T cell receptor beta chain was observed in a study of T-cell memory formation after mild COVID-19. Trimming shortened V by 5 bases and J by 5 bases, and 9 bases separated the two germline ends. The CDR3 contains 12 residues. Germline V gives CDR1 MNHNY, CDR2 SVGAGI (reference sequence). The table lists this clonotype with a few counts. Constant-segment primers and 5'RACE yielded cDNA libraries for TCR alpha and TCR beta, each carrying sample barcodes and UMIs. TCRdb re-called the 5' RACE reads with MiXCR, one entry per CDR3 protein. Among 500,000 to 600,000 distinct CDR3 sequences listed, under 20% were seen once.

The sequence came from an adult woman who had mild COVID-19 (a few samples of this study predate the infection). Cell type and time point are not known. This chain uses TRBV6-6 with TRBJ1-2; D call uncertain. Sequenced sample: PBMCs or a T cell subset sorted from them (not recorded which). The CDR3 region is CASSPVGYGYTF. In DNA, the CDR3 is TGTGCCAGCAGTCCTGTAGGTTATGGCTACACCTTC.